The rows below give T cell receptor beta chains drawn from one sample of a study of cytomegalovirus exposure and HLA in healthy donors. Profiled with immunoSEQ multiplex PCR; TCRdb holds only in-frame clones, not every one. In the table there are 55,000 to 80,000 clones, 85% to 95% of which are singletons. The sample consisted of PBMCs. These receptors were collected from a woman younger than 30 in good health and CMV-seropositive. CDR3s include the opening cysteine and the closing phenylalanine or tryptophan. The order of the fields is clone size, D gene, J gene, V gene, CDR3 protein, CDR3 DNA. D genes are given only for firm matches. The size of a clone is reported for some rows only, either as once, few or many, or as a class for expanded clones.

once	TRBD1	TRBJ2-3	TRBV13	CASSSRTGADTQYF	TGTGCCAGCAGCTCGAGGACAGGAGCAGATACGCAGTATTTT
-	TRBD2	TRBJ2-5	TRBV7-2	CASSLGTSGGARETQYF	TGTGCCAGCAGCCTAGGGACTAGCGGGGGGGCCCGAGAGACCCAGTACTTC
-	-	TRBJ1-1	TRBV30	CAWSVLNTEAFF	TGTGCCTGGAGTGTACTAAACACTGAAGCTTTCTTT
once	-	TRBJ2-3	TRBV29-1	CSVTGLSGTDTQYF	TGCAGCGTCACGGGACTTAGCGGTACAGATACGCAGTATTTT
-	TRBD2	TRBJ2-3	TRBV4-2	CASSQDSFRGGGGINTQYF	TGTGCCAGCAGCCAAGATAGCTTCCGTGGTGGCGGGGGTATCAATACGCAGTATTTT
-	-	TRBJ2-1	TRBV19	CASSIGPGLTYNEQFF	TGTGCCAGTAGTATAGGGCCGGGACTGACTTACAATGAGCAGTTCTTC
-	TRBD1	TRBJ2-7	TRBV23-1	CASSQSKQGYEQYF	TGCGCCAGCAGTCAATCGAAACAGGGGTACGAGCAGTACTTC
-	-	TRBJ2-7	TRBV19	CASSIAQASEQYF	TGTGCCAGTAGTATAGCCCAGGCCTCCGAGCAGTACTTC
once	TRBD2	TRBJ2-1	TRBV4-1	CASSPQSNSGRAPNEQFF	TGCGCCAGCAGCCCTCAATCGAATAGCGGGAGGGCCCCAAATGAGCAGTTCTTC
-	-	TRBJ1-5	TRBV7-2	CASSPGGDQPQHF	TGTGCCAGCAGCCCGGGGGGGGATCAGCCCCAGCATTTT
-	TRBD1	TRBJ1-4	TRBV6-5	CASSRQGEEKLFF	TGTGCCAGCAGCCGACAGGGGGAGGAAAAACTGTTTTTT
-	-	TRBJ1-1	TRBV18	CASSLRQQDMNTEAFF	TGTGCCAGCTCACTTCGACAGCAGGACATGAACACTGAAGCTTTCTTT
-	TRBD1	TRBJ2-1	TRBV7-9	CASSLEGQGIEQFF	TGTGCCAGCAGCTTAGAGGGACAGGGGATTGAGCAGTTCTTC
-	-	TRBJ2-5	TRBV11-2	CASRINPVEGETQYF	TGTGCCAGCAGGATCAACCCGGTCGAGGGAGAGACCCAGTACTTC
-	TRBD1	TRBJ2-7	TRBV5-1	CASSLVGQGYEQYF	TGCGCCAGCAGCTTGGTGGGACAGGGCTACGAGCAGTACTTC
-	TRBD1	TRBJ1-1	TRBV19	CASSSYRGMPEAFF	TGTGCCAGTAGTTCCTACAGGGGAATGCCCGAAGCTTTCTTT
-	-	TRBJ2-3	TRBV6-5	CASSTRLETDTQYF	TGTGCCAGCAGTACGAGACTAGAAACAGATACGCAGTATTTT
-	-	TRBJ2-5	TRBV5-6	CASSLPGSQETQYF	TGTGCCAGCAGCCTACCGGGGTCCCAAGAGACCCAGTACTTC
-	TRBD1	TRBJ1-4	TRBV28	CASRPGQGVSEKLFF	TGTGCCAGCAGGCCCGGACAGGGGGTGAGCGAAAAACTGTTTTTT
-	TRBD1	TRBJ1-6	TRBV30	CAWSIRQGVGSPLHF	TGTGCCTGGAGTATAAGACAGGGGGTCGGTTCACCCCTCCACTTT
-	-	TRBJ2-1	TRBV2	CASSEGEGSPLQFF	TGTGCCAGCAGTGAGGGAGAAGGGTCCCCTTTGCAGTTCTTC
-	-	TRBJ1-2	TRBV29-1	CSVESRIYGYTF	TGCAGCGTTGAGAGCCGCATCTATGGCTACACCTTC
-	-	TRBJ1-1	TRBV20-1	CSAFGETEAFF	TGCAGTGCTTTCGGGGAAACTGAAGCTTTCTTT
-	-	TRBJ1-2	TRBV2	CASRGAGAVGGYTF	TGTGCCAGCAGGGGGGCGGGGGCAGTTGGTGGCTACACCTTC
-	TRBD1	TRBJ1-5	TRBV7-9	CASSLGDPGQLNQPQHF	TGTGCCAGCAGCTTAGGCGACCCGGGACAGCTCAATCAGCCCCAGCATTTT
-	-	TRBJ1-1	TRBV5-6	CASSLFQGLNTEAFF	TGTGCCAGCAGCTTGTTTCAGGGCCTGAACACTGAAGCTTTCTTT
-	-	TRBJ2-6	TRBV4-1	CASSQSEGGPGANVLTF	TGCGCCAGCAGCCAATCGGAGGGGGGGCCTGGGGCCAACGTCCTGACTTTC
few	-	TRBJ1-6	TRBV14	CASSPRANSPLHF	TGTGCCAGCAGTCCCAGGGCAAATTCACCCCTCCACTTT
-	TRBD1	TRBJ1-1	TRBV9	CASSFGQGNTEAFF	TGTGCCAGCAGCTTCGGACAGGGGAACACTGAAGCTTTCTTT
-	-	TRBJ2-7	TRBV10-1	CASSELGGFGSEQYF	TGCGCCAGCAGTGAGTTAGGCGGCTTTGGGTCCGAGCAGTACTTC
-	-	TRBJ2-1	TRBV11-3	CASSGGGVEQFF	TGTGCCAGCAGCGGGGGGGGCGTTGAGCAGTTCTTC
-	-	TRBJ1-3	TRBV28	CASGHTGISGNTIYF	TGTGCCAGCGGCCACACCGGGATCTCTGGAAACACCATATATTTT
once	TRBD2	TRBJ2-2	TRBV4-2	CASSQARLAGGTGELFF	TGTGCCAGCAGCCAAGCCAGACTAGCGGGAGGGACCGGGGAGCTGTTTTTT
-	TRBD1	TRBJ2-1	TRBV4-1	CASSRDRRNEQFF	TGCGCCAGCAGCAGGGACAGGAGGAATGAGCAGTTCTTC
-	TRBD2	TRBJ2-3	TRBV27	CASSTRTSEFPNSRGDTQYF	TGTGCCAGCAGTACCCGGACTAGCGAATTCCCTAATAGTCGAGGAGATACGCAGTATTTT
-	-	TRBJ1-2	TRBV2	CASSRRQKYGYTF	TGTGCCAGCAGTAGACGACAGAAATATGGCTACACCTTC
-	-	TRBJ2-7	TRBV6-6	CASSADQGFYAYEQYF	TGTGCCAGCAGTGCCGATCAGGGGTTCTACGCCTACGAGCAGTACTTC
-	-	TRBJ2-1	TRBV19	CASSIELEQFF	TGTGCCAGTAGTATAGAACTTGAGCAGTTCTTC
-	-	TRBJ2-1	TRBV10-1	CASSESGGNEQFF	TGCGCCAGCAGTGAGTCTGGGGGGAATGAGCAGTTCTTC
-	TRBD1	TRBJ2-2	TRBV6-5	CASSFGTGDTGELFF	TGTGCCAGCAGTTTCGGGACAGGGGACACCGGGGAGCTGTTTTTT
once	TRBD1	TRBJ1-4	TRBV9	CASSVDKGARANEKLFF	TGTGCCAGCAGCGTAGACAAGGGGGCGCGGGCTAATGAAAAACTGTTTTTT
-	TRBD2	TRBJ2-1	TRBV2	CASNYGGAYNEQFF	TGTGCCAGCAATTACGGGGGGGCCTACAATGAGCAGTTCTTC
-	-	TRBJ2-1	TRBV5-6	CASSRRMSAYNEQFF	TGTGCCAGCAGCCGGCGGATGTCAGCCTACAATGAGCAGTTCTTC
-	-	TRBJ1-4	TRBV7-2	CASSLVGRGLFF	TGTGCCAGCAGCTTAGTTGGGCGGGGGCTGTTTTTT
-	TRBD2	TRBJ2-7	TRBV4-1	CASSQTLAGHEQYF	TGCGCCAGCAGCCAGACACTAGCGGGACACGAGCAGTACTTC